Below are 25 T cell receptor beta chains sequenced from a single sample in a study of blood T cell repertoires in COVID-19. Profiling relied on immunoSEQ multiplex PCR, and the TCRdb table lists in-frame clones only, not all of them. Of roughly 300,000 clones in the sample, 70% to 90% were seen once. Sequencing was carried out using PBMCs or T cells enriched from blood (not recorded which). These receptor sequences come from a woman aged 25 to 39 who had recovered from COVID-19.

The chain combines TRBV10-3 with TRBJ2-2, with 7 bases lining up with TRBD1. This CDR3 comprises 12 residues. From germline, CDR1 is ENHRY and CDR2 SYGVKD. CDR3 nucleotide sequence: TGTGCGTCCAAGGACAGGCCCGGGGAGCTGTTTTTT. This translates into CASKDRPGELFF.

The chain employs TRBV7-2 and TRBJ1-1; 11 positions match TRBD1. CDR3 length equals 17 residues. V lost 5 bases to trimming and J lost 8 bases; unmatched junction nucleotides: 16. Germline CDR1 and CDR2: SGHTA and FQGNSA. CDR3 coding DNA: TGTGCCAGCAGCCTCTCGGACAGGGGGCGCCTAATAACAGAAGCTTTCTTT. Protein product: CASSLSDRGRLITEAFF.

The chain recombines TRBV28 with TRBJ1-5; the match to TRBD1 covers 7 bases. This CDR3 contains 13 residues. Looked up from germline, CDR1 is MDHEN and CDR2 is SYDVKM. Germline trimming cut 6 bases from V and 4 bases from J; bases unmatched to any gene: 3. The CDR3 sequence: CASSRDSNQPQHF. CDR3 coding DNA: TGTGCCAGCAGCCGGGACAGTAATCAGCCCCAGCATTTT.

This clone was seen just once. The chain carries TRBV30 and TRBJ1-1, with D perhaps matching TRBD1 (6 bases). The germline V gene encodes CDR1 GTSNPN and CDR2 SVGIG (reference sequence). This CDR3 spans 12 amino acids. The CDR3 spells CAFVRGRTEAFF. CDR3 nucleotides: TGTGCTTTTGTCAGGGGTCGTACTGAAGCTTTCTTT.

On this clone itself: In the same sample, other DNA sequences code for this CDR3. J is TRBJ2-5 and V is TRBV6-5; D uncertain. The CDR3 contains 11 residues. Between the trimmed V and J ends, which lost 5 bases and 2 bases, there was a span of 3 bases. Germline V gives CDR1 MNHEY, CDR2 SVGAGI. CDR3 residues: CASSPQETQYF. The CDR3 nucleotides are TGTGCCAGCAGTCCGCAAGAGACCCAGTACTTC.

The J gene is TRBJ1-2, the V gene TRBV6-5; the D gene is possibly TRBD1 (5 bases). The germline V and J ends were trimmed by 4 bases and 5 bases, with 8 bases remaining between them. This CDR3 has 12 amino acids. Germline-derived CDR1 and CDR2 are MNHEY and SVGAGI. CDR3 coding DNA: TGTGCCAGCAGTTCACAGGTTTATGGCTACACCTTC. Its protein product is CASSSQVYGYTF.

The chain couples TRBV5-1 to TRBJ1-3; tentatively, D is TRBD1 (6 bases). This CDR3 is built from 18 residues. Germline V gene lookup returns CDR1 SGHRS and CDR2 YFSETQ. Trimming took 2 bases from V and 0 from J, leaving 18 bases between them. The CDR3: CASSFGSGGRLSGNTIYF. The CDR3 nucleotides read TGCGCCAGCAGCTTTGGATCTGGGGGCCGGCTCTCTGGAAACACCATATATTTT.

This chain connects TRBV19 to TRBJ2-3, with D possibly TRBD1 on 6 matching bases. The CDR3 is 15 residues long. The germline CDR1 and CDR2 sequences are LNHDA and SQIVND (reference sequence). The V and J ends lost 7 bases and 0 bases respectively, with 14 bases between them. In DNA form, the CDR3 reads TGTGCCAGTACCCCCCTACAGGGAAGCACAGATACGCAGTATTTT. Translation: CASTPLQGSTDTQYF.

This chain connects TRBV6-5 to TRBJ1-2, with 7 bases identical to TRBD1. Germline loops: CDR1 MNHEY, CDR2 SVGAGI. Trimming took 4 bases from V and 5 from J; bases not matched to a gene: 13. The CDR3 length is 16 residues. CDR3 nucleotides: TGTGCCAGCAGTTCCCACTCGGGGACAGTTAAGTATGGCTACACCTTC. It encodes CASSSHSGTVKYGYTF.

In this sample, this clone turned up once. The rearrangement joins TRBV30 to TRBJ1-2; 9 nucleotides agree with TRBD1. Germline CDR1 GTSNPN, CDR2 SVGIG (reference sequence). Unmatched junction bases numbered 11, after V lost 4 bases and J lost 8 bases. The CDR3 totals 14 residues. The CDR3 sequence: CAWNQQGAAGGYTF. CDR3 coding DNA: TGTGCCTGGAACCAACAGGGGGCGGCAGGCGGCTACACCTTC.

The CDR3, as DNA: TGTGCCAGCAGCCAAGATACTTTGGAGGGGTCACCCCTCCACTTT. Translating it yields CASSQDTLEGSPLHF. This chain connects TRBV4-2 to TRBJ1-6; a weak D match, TRBD1 (5 bases). Per germline, CDR1 LGHNA and CDR2 YNFKEQ. The CDR3 consists of 15 residues. V dropped 0 bases and J dropped 10 bases, with 13 bases sitting between them.

The chain combines TRBV7-2 with TRBJ1-1, with D tentatively TRBD1 (5 bases). The CDR3 loop spans 14 amino acids. Germline V CDR1 and CDR2: SGHTA, FQGNSA. Trimming cost V 3 bases and J 5 bases, with 13 bases left between them. CDR3: CASSLEMGRTEAFF. CDR3 coding DNA: TGTGCCAGCAGCTTGGAAATGGGGCGGACTGAAGCTTTCTTT. Full variable domain (rest looked up from reference TRBV7-2 and TRBJ1-1): GAGVSQSPSNKVTEKGKDVELRCDPISGHTALYWYRQSLGQGLEFLIYFQGNSAPDKSGLPSDRFSAERTGGSVSTLTIQRTQQEDSAVYLCASSLEMGRTEAFFGQGTRLTVV.

The chain has TRBV19 and TRBJ1-2; D remains unclear. V lost 5 bases and J lost 1, with 5 bases in between. The CDR3 covers 12 residues. Germline assignment: CDR1 LNHDA and CDR2 SQIVND (reference sequence). The CDR3 sequence: CASSGHNYGYTF. The CDR3 coding sequence is TGTGCCAGTAGTGGGCATAACTATGGCTACACCTTC. The full variable domain, rest sourced from reference TRBV19 and TRBJ1-2, is DGGITQSPKYLFRKEGQNVTLSCEQNLNHDAMYWYRQDPGQGLRLIYYSQIVNDFQKGDIAEGYSVSREKKESFPLTVTSAQKNPTAFYLCASSGHNYGYTFGSGTRLTVV.

The V and J genes are TRBV19 and TRBJ1-6; TRBD1 matches 8 bases. Germline V gene sequence: CDR1 LNHDA, CDR2 SQIVND (reference sequence). J was trimmed by 11 bases and V by 1 base; bases with no gene match: 13. There are 17 residues in the CDR3. This CDR3 is CASSIVRSGQGPTPLHF. In DNA form, the CDR3 reads TGTGCCAGTAGTATAGTTCGGAGCGGACAGGGTCCTACACCCCTCCACTTT.

The chain combines TRBV7-2 with TRBJ1-1; D gene uncertain. Germline lookup yields CDR1 SGHTA and CDR2 FQGNSA. This CDR3 comprises 12 residues. Trimming stripped 5 bases from V and 8 bases from J, with 12 bases between. The CDR3 DNA is TGTGCCAGCAGCCCGGCGGGGAGGGAAGCTTTCTTT. Translated: CASSPAGREAFF.

The chain joins TRBV7-8 to TRBJ2-3; TRBD1 matches 7 bases. This CDR3 comprises 17 residues. The germline V gene has CDR1 SGHVS and CDR2 FQNEAQ. V shed 4 bases, J shed 1 base, and the junction held 11 bases outside the gene matches. The CDR3 reads CASSSLPGQLGTDTQYF. The DNA of the CDR3 is TGTGCCAGCAGCTCCTTACCGGGACAGCTAGGCACAGATACGCAGTATTTT.

The chain carries TRBV27 and TRBJ1-6; 7 bases fit TRBD1. The CDR3 runs to 16 residues. The germline V gene encodes CDR1 MNHEY and CDR2 SMNVEV (reference sequence). The V and J ends lost 1 base and 9 bases, in that order; junction bases with no gene match: 9. The DNA of the CDR3 is TGTGCCAGCAGTTTATATTTGGCAGGGGGAGGTTCACCCCTCCACTTT. Encoded protein: CASSLYLAGGGSPLHF.

The chain is built from TRBV19 and TRBJ1-1, with D possibly matching TRBD1 (5 bases). Germline lookup yields CDR1 LNHDA and CDR2 SQIVND (reference sequence). The ends were cut back, 11 bases at V and 4 bases at J, with 14 bases in the middle. The CDR3 consists of 12 residues. CDR3 coding DNA: TGTGCCGCGGGGGAGGCTAGCACTGAAGCTTTCTTT. It specifies CAAGEASTEAFF.

The V gene is TRBV2, the J gene TRBJ2-3, with a tentative D call TRBD2 (5 bases). Germline CDR1 is SNHLY and CDR2 is FYNNEI. Trimming removed 8 bases from V and 0 bases from J, with 9 bases in between. The CDR3 loop spans 13 amino acids. CDR3 coding DNA: TGTGCCAGCCTTTGGGAGAGCACAGATACGCAGTATTTT. Protein: CASLWESTDTQYF.

V is TRBV10-2 and J is TRBJ1-2; D remains ambiguous. This CDR3 comprises 15 residues. Trimming removed 4 bases from V and 1 base from J, with 13 bases in between. Germline values: CDR1 WSHSY, CDR2 SAAADI. The CDR3 spells CASSAPTGVNYGYTF. The CDR3 DNA is TGCGCCAGCAGTGCCCCCACCGGGGTTAACTATGGCTACACCTTC.

To note about this clone: At one boundary the junction diverges from the germline segment, which might be a read error. The chain carries TRBV20-1 and TRBJ2-4; the match to TRBD1 covers 8 bases. This CDR3 has 10 amino acids. CDR1 is DFQATT, CDR2 SNEGSKA, per germline (reference sequence). The DNA for the CDR3 is TGCAGTGCTAGCAGGGACAGGCAGCACTTC. Translated, it gives CSASRDRQHF.

The chain uses TRBV5-6 and TRBJ2-2; 9 bases fit TRBD1. The CDR3 has 15 amino acids. Per the germline V gene, CDR1 is SGHDT and CDR2 is YYEEEE. Trimming removed 3 bases from V and 3 bases from J; junction bases left unmatched: 3. This CDR3 is CASSYRGLDTGELFF. Written as DNA, the CDR3 is TGTGCCAGCAGCTACAGGGGGCTGGACACCGGGGAGCTGTTTTTT.

The chain combines TRBV4-3 with TRBJ1-1; D not certain. The V end was cut by 0 bases, the J end by 1 base, with 6 bases between. This CDR3 is 14 amino acids long. Germline CDR1 reads LGHNA; CDR2 reads YSLEER. CDR3 sequence reads: CASSQDYRNTEAFF. As DNA, the CDR3 is TGCGCCAGCAGCCAAGATTATCGGAACACTGAAGCTTTCTTT.

The rearrangement joins TRBV18 to TRBJ1-2, with D possibly TRBD1 on 6 matching bases. With 4 bases removed from V and 2 bases from J, the gap between germline ends came to 11 bases. Germline loops: CDR1 KGHSH, CDR2 LQKENI. This CDR3 contains 14 residues. CDR3 DNA: TGTGCCAGCTCACGAGACAGGACCAACTATGGCTACACCTTC. As protein: CASSRDRTNYGYTF.

The chain is built from TRBV30 and TRBJ1-5, with 12 bases aligning to TRBD1. The germline CDR1 and CDR2 sequences are GTSNPN and SVGIG (reference sequence). Trimming at V came to 5 bases and at J to 5 bases, leaving 4 bases not matched to a gene. The CDR3 covers 14 residues. The CDR3 loop reads CAWGGTGGHQPQHF. CDR3 DNA: TGTGCCTGGGGCGGGACAGGGGGCCATCAGCCCCAGCATTTT.